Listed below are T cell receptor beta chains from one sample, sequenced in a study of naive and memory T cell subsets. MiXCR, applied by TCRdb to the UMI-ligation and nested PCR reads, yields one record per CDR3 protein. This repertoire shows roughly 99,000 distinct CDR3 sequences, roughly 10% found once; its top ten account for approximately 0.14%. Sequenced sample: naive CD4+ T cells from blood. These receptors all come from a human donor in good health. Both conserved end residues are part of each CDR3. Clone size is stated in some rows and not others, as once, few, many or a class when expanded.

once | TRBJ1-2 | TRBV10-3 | CAISDFPRGYGYTF
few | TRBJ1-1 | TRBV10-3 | CAISPRGTEAFF
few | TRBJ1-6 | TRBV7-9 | CASMYTGTANSPLHF
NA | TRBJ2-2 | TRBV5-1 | CASTGGPGGELFF
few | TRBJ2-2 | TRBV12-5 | CASGRVETYTGELFF
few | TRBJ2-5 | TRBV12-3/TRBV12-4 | CASSFPTAGELQETQYF
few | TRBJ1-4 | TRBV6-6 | CASSYPTGTGSNEKLFF
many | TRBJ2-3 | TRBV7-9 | CASSRREDGADTQYF
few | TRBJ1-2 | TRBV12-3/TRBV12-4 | CASRPEAAPFGYTF
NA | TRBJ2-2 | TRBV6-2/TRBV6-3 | CASRSLYTGELFF
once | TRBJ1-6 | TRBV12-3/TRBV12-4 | CASNTGRGVDSPLHF
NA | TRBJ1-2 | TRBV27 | CASSFSLGTGTQGYTF
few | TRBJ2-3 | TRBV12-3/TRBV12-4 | CASSRDAGGANTDTQYF
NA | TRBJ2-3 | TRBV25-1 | CASSESGRGDTQYF
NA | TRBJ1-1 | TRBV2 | CASSPRTVGTEAFF
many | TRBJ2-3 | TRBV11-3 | CASSLVASTQYF
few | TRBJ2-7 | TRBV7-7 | CASSLYDGSAYEQYF
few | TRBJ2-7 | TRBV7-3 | CASSIPNERGEQYF
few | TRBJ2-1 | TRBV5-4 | CASSGGSNEQFF
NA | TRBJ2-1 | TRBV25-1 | CASSEGQNRVSYNEQFF
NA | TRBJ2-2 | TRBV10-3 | CAISEGFAGELFF
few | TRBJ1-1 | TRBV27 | CATKRGQGYVNTEAFF
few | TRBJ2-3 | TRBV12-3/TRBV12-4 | CASRPRGQASTDTQYF
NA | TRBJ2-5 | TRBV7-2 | CASSPTLQGVETQYF
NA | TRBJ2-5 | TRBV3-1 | CASSPVTSGGYETQYF
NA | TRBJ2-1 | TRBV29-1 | CSVDLTKNEQFF
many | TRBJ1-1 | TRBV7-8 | CASSRGTNTEAFF
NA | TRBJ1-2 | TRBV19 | CASSTGGGRGYTF
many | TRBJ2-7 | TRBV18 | CASSAGQGAPYEQYF
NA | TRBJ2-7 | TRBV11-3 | CASSPLEGTYEQYF
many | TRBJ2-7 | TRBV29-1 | CSGLLAGGRVPDEQYF
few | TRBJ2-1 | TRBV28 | CASSSVDEQFF
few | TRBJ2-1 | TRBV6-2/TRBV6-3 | CASSYSQSGRLNEQFF
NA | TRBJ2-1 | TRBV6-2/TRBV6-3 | CASTSIRDSLYNEQFF
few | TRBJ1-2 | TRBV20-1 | CSASPRGRRNYGYTF
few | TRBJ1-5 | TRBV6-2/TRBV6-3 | CASSQRGQPNSNQPQHF
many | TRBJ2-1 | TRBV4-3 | CASSIGPEGGNEQFF
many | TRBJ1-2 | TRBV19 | CASSTSPRAIYGYTF
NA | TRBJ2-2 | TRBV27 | CASSRTPGQDKTGELFF
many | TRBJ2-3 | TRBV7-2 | CASSLVRTSTDTQYF
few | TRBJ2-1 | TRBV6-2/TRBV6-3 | CASSPVGGGFGGQFF
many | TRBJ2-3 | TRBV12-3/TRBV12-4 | CASSFAGGHGDTQYF
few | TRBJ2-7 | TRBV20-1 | CSAPREGPYEQYF
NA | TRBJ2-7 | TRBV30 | CAWSVPPQGEQYF
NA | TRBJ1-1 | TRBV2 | CARHRNREGTEAFF
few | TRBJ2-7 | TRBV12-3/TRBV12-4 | CASSSNRGRHEQYF
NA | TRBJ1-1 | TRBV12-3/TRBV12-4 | CASSLRGGWTEAFF
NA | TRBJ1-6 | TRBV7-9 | CASSPPDGIGSSPLHF
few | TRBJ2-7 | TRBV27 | CASSLRATSGIYEQYF
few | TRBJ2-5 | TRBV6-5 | CASSAQGSGTQYF
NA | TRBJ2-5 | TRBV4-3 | CASSQDFAGGRETQYF